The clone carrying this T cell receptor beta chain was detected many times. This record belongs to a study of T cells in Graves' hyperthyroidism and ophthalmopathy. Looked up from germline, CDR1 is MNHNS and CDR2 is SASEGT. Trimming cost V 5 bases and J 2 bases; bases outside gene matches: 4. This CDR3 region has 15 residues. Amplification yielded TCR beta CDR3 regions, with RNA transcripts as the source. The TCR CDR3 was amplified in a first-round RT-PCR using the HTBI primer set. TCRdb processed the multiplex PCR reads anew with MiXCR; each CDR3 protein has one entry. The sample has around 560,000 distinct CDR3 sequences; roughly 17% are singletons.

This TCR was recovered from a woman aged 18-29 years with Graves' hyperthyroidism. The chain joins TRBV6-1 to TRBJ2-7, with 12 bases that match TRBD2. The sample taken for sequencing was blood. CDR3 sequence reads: CASSPSGRGAYEQYF. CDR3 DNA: TGTGCCAGCAGTCCTAGCGGGAGGGGAGCCTACGAGCAGTACTTC.